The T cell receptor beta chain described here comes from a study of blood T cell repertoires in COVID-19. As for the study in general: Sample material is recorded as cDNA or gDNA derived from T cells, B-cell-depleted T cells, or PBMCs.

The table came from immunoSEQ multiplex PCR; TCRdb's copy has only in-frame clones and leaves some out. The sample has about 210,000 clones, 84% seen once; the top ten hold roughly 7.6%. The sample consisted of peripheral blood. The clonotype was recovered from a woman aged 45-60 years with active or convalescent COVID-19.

In DNA form, the CDR3 reads TGTGCCAGCAGTTCCTCCCCGGGACAGGGTATGACTGAAGCTTTCTTT. Translating it yields CASSSSPGQGMTEAFF. The gene calls are TRBV27 and TRBJ1-1, with 9 nucleotides matching TRBD1. This CDR3 has 16 amino acids. Germline CDR1 is MNHEY and CDR2 is SMNVEV (reference sequence). Unmatched junction bases numbered 11, after V lost 4 bases and J lost 5 bases.